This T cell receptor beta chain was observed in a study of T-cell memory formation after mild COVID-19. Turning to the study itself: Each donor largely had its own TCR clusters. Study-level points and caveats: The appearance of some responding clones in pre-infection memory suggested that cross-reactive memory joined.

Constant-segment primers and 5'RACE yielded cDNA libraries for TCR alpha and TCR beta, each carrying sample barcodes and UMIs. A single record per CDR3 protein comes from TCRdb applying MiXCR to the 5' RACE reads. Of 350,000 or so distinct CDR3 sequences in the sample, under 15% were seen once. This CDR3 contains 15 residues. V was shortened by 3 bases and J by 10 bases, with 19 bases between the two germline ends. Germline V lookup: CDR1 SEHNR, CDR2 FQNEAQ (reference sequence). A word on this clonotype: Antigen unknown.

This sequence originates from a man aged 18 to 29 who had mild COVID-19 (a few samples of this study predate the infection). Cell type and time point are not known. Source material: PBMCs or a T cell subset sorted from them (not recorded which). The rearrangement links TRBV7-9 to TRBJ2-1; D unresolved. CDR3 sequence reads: CASSFSVLATREQFF. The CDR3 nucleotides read TGTGCCAGCAGCTTCTCCGTACTGGCCACGAGGGAGCAGTTCTTC.